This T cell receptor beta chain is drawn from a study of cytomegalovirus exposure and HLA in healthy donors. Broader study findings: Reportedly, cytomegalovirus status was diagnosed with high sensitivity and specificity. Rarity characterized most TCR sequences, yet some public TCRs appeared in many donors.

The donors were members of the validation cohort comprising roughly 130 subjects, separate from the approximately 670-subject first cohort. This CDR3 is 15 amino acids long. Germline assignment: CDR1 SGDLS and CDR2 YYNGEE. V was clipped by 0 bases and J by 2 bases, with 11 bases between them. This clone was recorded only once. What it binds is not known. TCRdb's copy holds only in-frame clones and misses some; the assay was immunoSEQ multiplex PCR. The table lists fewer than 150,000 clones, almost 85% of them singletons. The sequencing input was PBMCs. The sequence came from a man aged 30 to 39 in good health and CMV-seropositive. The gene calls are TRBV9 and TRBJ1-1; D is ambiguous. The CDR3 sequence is CASSVDPAGNTEAFF. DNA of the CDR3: TGTGCCAGCAGCGTAGACCCTGCGGGCAACACTGAAGCTTTCTTT. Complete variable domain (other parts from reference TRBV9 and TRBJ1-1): DSGVTQTPKHLITATGQRVTLRCSPRSGDLSVYWYQQSLDQGLQFLIQYYNGEERAKGNILERFSAQQFPDLHSELNLSSLELGDSALYFCASSVDPAGNTEAFFGQGTRLTVV.